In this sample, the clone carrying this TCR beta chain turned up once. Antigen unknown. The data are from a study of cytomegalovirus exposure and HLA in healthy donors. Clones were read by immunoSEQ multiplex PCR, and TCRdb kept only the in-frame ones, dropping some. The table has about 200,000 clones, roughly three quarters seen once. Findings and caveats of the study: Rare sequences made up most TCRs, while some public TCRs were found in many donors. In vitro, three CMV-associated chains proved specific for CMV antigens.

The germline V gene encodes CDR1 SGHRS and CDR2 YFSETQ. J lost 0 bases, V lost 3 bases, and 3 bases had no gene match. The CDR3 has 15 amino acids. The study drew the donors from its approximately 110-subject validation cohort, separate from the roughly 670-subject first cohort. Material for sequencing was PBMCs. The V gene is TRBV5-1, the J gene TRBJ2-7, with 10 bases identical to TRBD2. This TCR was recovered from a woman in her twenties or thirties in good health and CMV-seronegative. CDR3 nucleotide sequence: TGCGCCAGCAGCTGGATAGCGGGGGGCTCCTACGAGCAGTACTTC. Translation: CASSWIAGGSYEQYF.